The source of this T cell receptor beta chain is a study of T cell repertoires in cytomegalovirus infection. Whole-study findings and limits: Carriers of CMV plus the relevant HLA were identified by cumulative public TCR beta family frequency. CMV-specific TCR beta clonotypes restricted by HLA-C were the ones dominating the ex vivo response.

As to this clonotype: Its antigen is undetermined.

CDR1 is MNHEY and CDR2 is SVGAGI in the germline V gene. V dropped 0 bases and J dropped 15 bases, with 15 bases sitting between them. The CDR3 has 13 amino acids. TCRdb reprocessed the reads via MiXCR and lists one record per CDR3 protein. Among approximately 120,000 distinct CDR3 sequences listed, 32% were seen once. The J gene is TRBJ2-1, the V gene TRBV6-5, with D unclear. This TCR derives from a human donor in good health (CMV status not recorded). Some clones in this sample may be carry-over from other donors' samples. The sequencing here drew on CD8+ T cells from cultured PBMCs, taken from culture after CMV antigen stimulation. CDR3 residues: CASSYSSRKQRFF. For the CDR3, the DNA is TGTGCCAGCAGTTACTCGTCGAGGAAACAGCGGTTCTTC.